This T cell receptor beta chain was profiled in a study of siplizumab effects on memory and regulatory T cells. CDR3 length: 14 amino acids. With 7 bases clipped from V and 4 bases from J, the junction kept 7 bases outside the gene matches. Per the germline V gene, CDR1 is MNHEY and CDR2 is SVGAGI. Regarding this clone: As yet, its antigen is unknown.

Some clones are missing from TCRdb's copy, which holds only in-frame ones; the method was immunoSEQ multiplex PCR. The table records approximately 100,000 clones, just under 95% of them present only once. Study-level points and caveats: Confirmation that proliferating Tregs from siplizumab cultures had suppressive function was not obtained.

This sequence joins TRBV6-5 and TRBJ1-5; 7 bases fit TRBD1. This clonotype was obtained from a human donor in good health. Sequencing used non-Treg CD4+ T cells sorted from blood. CDR3 bases: TGTGCCAGCAATACCGGGACAGTTAATCAGCCCCAGCATTTT. This translates into CASNTGTVNQPQHF.